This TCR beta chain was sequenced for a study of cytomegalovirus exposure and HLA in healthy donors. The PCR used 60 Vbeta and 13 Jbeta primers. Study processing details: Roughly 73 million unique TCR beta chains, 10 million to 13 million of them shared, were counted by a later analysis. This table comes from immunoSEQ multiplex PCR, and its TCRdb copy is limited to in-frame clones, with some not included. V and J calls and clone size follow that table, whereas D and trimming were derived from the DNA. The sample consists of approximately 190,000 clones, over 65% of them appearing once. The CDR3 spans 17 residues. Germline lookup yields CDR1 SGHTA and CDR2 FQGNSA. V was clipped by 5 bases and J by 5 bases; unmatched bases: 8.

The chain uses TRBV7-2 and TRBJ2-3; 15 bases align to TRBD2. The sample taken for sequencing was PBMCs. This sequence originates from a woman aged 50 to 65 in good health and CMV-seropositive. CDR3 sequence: CASSPPGLAGGLDTQYF. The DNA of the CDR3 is TGTGCCAGCAGCCCCCCCGGACTAGCGGGGGGGCTAGATACGCAGTATTTT. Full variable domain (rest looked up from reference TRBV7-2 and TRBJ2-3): GAGVSQSPSNKVTEKGKDVELRCDPISGHTALYWYRQSLGQGLEFLIYFQGNSAPDKSGLPSDRFSAERTGGSVSTLTIQRTQQEDSAVYLCASSPPGLAGGLDTQYFGPGTRLTVL.